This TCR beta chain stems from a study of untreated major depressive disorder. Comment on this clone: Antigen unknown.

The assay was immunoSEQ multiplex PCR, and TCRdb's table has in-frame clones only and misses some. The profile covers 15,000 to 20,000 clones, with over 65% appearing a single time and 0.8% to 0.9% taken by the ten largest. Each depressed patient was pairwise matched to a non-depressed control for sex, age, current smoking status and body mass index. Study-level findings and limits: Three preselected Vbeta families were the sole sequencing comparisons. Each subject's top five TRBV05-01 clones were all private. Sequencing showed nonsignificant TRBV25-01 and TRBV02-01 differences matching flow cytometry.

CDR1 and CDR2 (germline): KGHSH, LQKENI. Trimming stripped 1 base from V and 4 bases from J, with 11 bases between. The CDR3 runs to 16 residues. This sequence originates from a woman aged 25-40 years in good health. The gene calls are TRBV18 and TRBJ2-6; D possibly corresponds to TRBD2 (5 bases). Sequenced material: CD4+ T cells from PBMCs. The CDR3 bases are TGTGCCAGCTCACCACAGTCGGGGTACGGGGCCAACGTCCTGACTTTC. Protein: CASSPQSGYGANVLTF.